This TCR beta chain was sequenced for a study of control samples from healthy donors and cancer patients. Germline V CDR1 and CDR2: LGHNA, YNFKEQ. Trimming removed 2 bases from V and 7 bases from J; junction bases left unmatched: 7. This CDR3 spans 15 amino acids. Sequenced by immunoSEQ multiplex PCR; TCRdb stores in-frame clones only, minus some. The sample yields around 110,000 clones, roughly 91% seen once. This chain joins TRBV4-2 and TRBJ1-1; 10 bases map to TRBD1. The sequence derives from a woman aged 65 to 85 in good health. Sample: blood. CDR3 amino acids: CASSQSWTGGGEAFF. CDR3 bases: TGTGCCAGCAGCCAATCGTGGACAGGGGGAGGTGAAGCTTTCTTT.